This T cell receptor beta chain appears in the sequencing data of a study of blood T cell repertoires in COVID-19. Whole-study context: T cells, B-cell-depleted T cells, or PBMCs supplied cDNA or gDNA.

The CDR3 sequence is 12 residues long. The V end was cut by 11 bases, the J end by 4 bases, with 15 bases between. Germline CDR1 is SEHNR and CDR2 is FQNEAQ (reference sequence). The table lists this clone with a few counts. Method: immunoSEQ multiplex PCR; TCRdb's copy keeps in-frame clones and lacks some. The repertoire holds around 380,000 clones, with approximately 89% as singletons. Material for sequencing was PBMCs or T cells enriched from blood (not recorded which). The V call is TRBV7-9, the J call TRBJ2-7, with D perhaps TRBD1 (6 bases). The clonotype was recovered from a man between 25 and 39 years old who had recovered from COVID-19. The DNA for the CDR3 is TGTGCCCAGGGGACGGACTCATACGAGCAGTACTTC. It encodes CAQGTDSYEQYF.